The T cell receptor beta chain under discussion was sequenced for a study of T-cell memory formation after mild COVID-19. Study background: Among the donors, TCR clusters were largely specific to each donor. Study outcomes and limitations: Contracting CD4+ clones were located mainly in CM and EM, and CD8+ clones in EMRA.

About this clonotype itself: What it binds is not known.

MiXCR was run by TCRdb on the 5' RACE reads, yielding one entry per CDR3 protein. The table shows approximately 270,000 distinct CDR3 sequences, with 15% to 20% occurring only once. The length of the CDR3 is 14 residues. V was cut by 3 bases and J by 3 bases, with 12 bases left in between. The chain joins TRBV12-3 or TRBV12-4 to TRBJ2-7; possible D gene TRBD1, 6 bases. This sequence was found in a man younger than 35 who had mild COVID-19 (a few samples of this study predate the infection). Cell type and time point are not known. Sequencing was carried out using PBMCs or a T cell subset sorted from them (not recorded which). CDR3 sequence reads: CASSLAGVGYEQYF. CDR3 DNA: TGTGCCAGCAGTTTGGCAGGGGTTGGCTACGAGCAGTACTTC.